This entry lists 11 T cell receptor beta chains sequenced from one sample in a study of beta chain features in type 1 diabetes. The antigens for these receptors are not known. What was sequenced were expressed TCRB transcripts, since all of the isolated RNA had been reverse transcribed. Profiling relied on immunoSEQ multiplex PCR, and the TCRdb table lists in-frame clones only, not all of them. The sample gives hundreds of thousands of clones, 11% to 15% of which show up once; just under 0.04% is in the top ten. Regarding the study as a whole: Shortening of TCRB CDR3s, moderate but significant, appeared in all four CD4+ subsets of Type 1 diabetes patients.

Sequencing was carried out using naive CD4+ T cells from blood. The receptor source for this set is a man aged 18 to 29 with type 1 diabetes.

The table lists this clone with a few counts. The CDR3 region is CASGLPGTDNTEAFF. The CDR3 nucleotides are TGTGCCAGCGGACTTCCCGGGACAGATAACACTGAAGCTTTCTTT. The chain combines TRBV28 with TRBJ1-1; 7 bases fit TRBD1. Trimming took 8 bases from V and 2 from J; bases not matched to a gene: 11. Germline loops: CDR1 MDHEN, CDR2 SYDVKM. CDR3 size: 15 residues. Combining the CDR3 with reference TRBV28 and TRBJ1-1 gives the whole variable domain DVKVTQSSRYLVKRTGEKVFLECVQDMDHENMFWYRQDPGLGLRLIYFSYDVKMKEKGDIPEGYSVSREKKERFSLILESASTNQTSMYLCASGLPGTDNTEAFFGQGTRLTVV.

The chain joins TRBV6-5 to TRBJ2-4; 8 bases line up with TRBD2. Germline V gene lookup returns CDR1 MNHEY and CDR2 SVGAGI. CDR3 length equals 15 residues. V lost 8 bases to trimming and J lost 15 bases; unmatched junction nucleotides: 21. The chain's CDR3 is CASRMAGGPGLVPYF. CDR3 nucleotides: TGTGCCAGCCGGATGGCGGGGGGCCCGGGTTTGGTTCCGTACTTC.

As DNA, the CDR3 is TGTGCCAGCAGCTTATCCCCCTCACAGGGTTACGAGCAGTACTTC. It is translated as CASSLSPSQGYEQYF. The chain uses TRBV7-9 and TRBJ2-7, with D maybe TRBD1 (6 bases). The CDR3 is 15 amino acids. Deletions cut 2 bases from V and 4 bases from J, with 15 bases between. Germline V CDR1 and CDR2: SEHNR, FQNEAQ (reference sequence).

This clone has only a few counts. In DNA, the CDR3 is TGCGCCAGCAGCCAAGAGAATCGGGGTCACAATCAGCCCCAGCATTTT. Its protein is CASSQENRGHNQPQHF. The rearrangement joins TRBV4-3 to TRBJ1-5; D is ambiguous. CDR3 length equals 16 residues. Deletions cut 0 bases from V and 3 bases from J, with 12 bases between. The germline V gene has CDR1 LGHNA and CDR2 YSLEER.

This chain links TRBV30 with TRBJ2-4, with D uncertain. The V gene lost 1 base and the J gene lost 9 bases, with 4 bases spanning the gap. CDR1 and CDR2 (germline): GTSNPN, SVGIG (reference sequence). The CDR3 loop spans 10 amino acids. For the CDR3, the DNA is TGTGCCTGGAGTGGGAGCATTCAGTACTTC. Residues: CAWSGSIQYF.

This clone was counted between two and nine times. This sample also contains other DNA sequences that code for the same CDR3. This sequence joins TRBV5-1 and TRBJ2-5; 8 nucleotides line up with TRBD2. V was clipped by 0 bases and J by 2 bases; unmatched bases: 6. Germline V gene data show CDR1 as SGHRS and CDR2 as YFSETQ. The CDR3 length is 16 residues. CDR3 sequence: CASSLVLAGGQETQYF. CDR3 bases: TGCGCCAGCAGCTTGGTACTGGCGGGAGGACAAGAGACCCAGTACTTC.

The chain carries TRBV29-1 and TRBJ2-5; 11 nucleotides match TRBD2. V was clipped by 6 bases and J by 5 bases; unmatched bases: 11. Germline V lookup: CDR1 SQVTM, CDR2 ANQGSEA. There are 15 residues in the CDR3. CDR3 region: CSVGLAGGPMETQYF. The CDR3 DNA follows: TGCAGCGTGGGCTTAGCGGGAGGGCCGATGGAGACCCAGTACTTC.

This chain uses TRBV14 with TRBJ1-2, with no clear D. The CDR3 consists of 13 residues. Germline CDR1 is SGHDN and CDR2 is FVKESK. The V and J ends lost 4 bases and 6 bases respectively, with 12 bases between them. The CDR3 loop is CASSPRTRDGYTF. In DNA form, the CDR3 reads TGTGCCAGCAGCCCTCGGACGAGGGATGGCTACACCTTC.

This clone was detected a few times. The rearrangement uses TRBV23-1 and TRBJ2-5; either TRBD1 or TRBD2 may fit D (5 bases each). TRBV23-1 qualifies as an ORF whose function is uncertain. The CDR3 covers 15 residues. V lost 3 bases, J lost 5 bases, and 16 bases lay in between. As DNA, the CDR3 is TGCGCCAGCAGTCATTCGGGACCCCGGAGGGAGACCCAGTACTTC. It yields the protein CASSHSGPRRETQYF.

This clone was observed a handful of times. This chain joins TRBV11-2 and TRBJ2-5, with D unclear. The CDR3 spans 13 residues. The germline CDR1 and CDR2 sequences are SGHAT and FQNNGV. The V end lost 0 bases, the J end lost 5 bases, and 7 bases lay between the germline ends. CDR3 nucleotides: TGTGCCAGCAGCTTAGATCCAGTCGAGACCCAGTACTTC. Protein sequence: CASSLDPVETQYF.

The CDR3 region has the DNA TGTGCCAGCATCCACAACAATGAGCAGTTCTTC. Translation: CASIHNNEQFF. This chain connects TRBV6-5 to TRBJ2-1; D remains unclear. Germline V gene sequence: CDR1 MNHEY, CDR2 SVGAGI. CDR3 length equals 11 residues. The V end lost 7 bases, the J end lost 5 bases, and 6 bases lay between the germline ends.